This record looks at one TCR beta chain sequence and its context. Germline V gene lookup returns CDR1 LNHNV and CDR2 YYDKDF (reference sequence). The CDR3 is 13 amino acids. Between the trimmed V and J ends, which lost 7 bases and 9 bases, there was a span of 18 bases. These data come from a study of T-cell memory formation after mild COVID-19. TCRdb processed the 5' RACE reads anew with MiXCR; each CDR3 protein has one entry. There are about 29,000 distinct CDR3 sequences in the sample; 9.5% to 15% occur only once, and around 15% lies in the top ten. The receptor was derived from an adult woman who had mild COVID-19 (a few samples of this study predate the infection). Cell type and time point are not known. Input material: PBMCs or a T cell subset sorted from them (not recorded which). This chain uses TRBV15 with TRBJ1-1; a weak D match, TRBD1 (6 bases). The CDR3 sequence is CATTIGQNQQAFF. The CDR3 region has the DNA TGTGCCACCACTATCGGACAGAACCAACAAGCTTTCTTT.